This T cell receptor (beta chain) comes out of a study of T cells in Graves' hyperthyroidism and ophthalmopathy (dated by TCRdb to between 2018 and 2021). In terms of the full investigation: Peripheral blood was sampled at the time of initial diagnosis, prior to any treatment. TCR V-J signatures able to tell the groups apart were searched for in a discovery cohort of 90 to 100 patients, of whom 40 to 45 had Graves' ophthalmopathy and 55 to 60 had stable Graves' hyperthyroidism. Prospective prediction of ophthalmopathy was tested in an independent validation cohort of some 20 hyperthyroidism patients and 15 to 17 patients who later progressed to ophthalmopathy. The approximately 95 discovery patients were divided at random into training and test sets in a 7:3 ratio. In more than five Graves' hyperthyroidism patients, the study also compared T-cell repertoires from thyroid tissue with T-cell repertoires from blood. Once sampling was done, hyperthyroidism patients were given methimazole at a starting dose of 30 mg daily, whereas ophthalmopathy patients were given high-dose intravenous methylprednisolone. The paper describes TCR Vbeta CDR3 sequencing of 135 peripheral blood samples, made up of roughly 40 ophthalmopathy patients, over 70 hyperthyroidism patients and roughly 17 progressor patients.

Graves' hyperthyroidism was defined as stable when no progression to ophthalmopathy occurred over 18 months of follow-up. Hyperthyroidism patients were newly diagnosed, had a disease duration of under 2 months, and were aged 18 to 65 years. Any patient with an uncontrolled infection, another autoimmune disease, pregnancy or lactation was excluded. Diagnoses relied on clinical symptoms, serum thyroxine and TRAb, thyroid ultrasound and orbital computed tomography. PBMCs were isolated from more than 9 ml of fresh peripheral blood by Ficoll-Paque density gradient centrifugation. Trizol reagent was used to extract total RNA, and RNA quality was then checked on an Agilent 2100 Bioanalyzer. Including the terminal cysteine and phenylalanine, the CDR3 comprises 12 residues. CDR3 DNA is the only sequence kept; it has 36 bases, read in frame from the first base. Trimming costs V 4 bases and J 4 bases, and their ends lie 10 bases apart. Per the germline V gene (reference sequence), GTSNPN is the CDR1 and SVGIG is the CDR2.

This clonotype appeared many times. It has no known antigen specificity. The input lacks base qualities; no much larger clone sits a single base away. What the research found in general, with its limitations: Most expanded thyroid clonotypes (frequency above 0.001) were also detected in blood, a finding suggesting that blood repertoires may reflect thyroid immune responses. During validation, the model predicted progression to ophthalmopathy a median of roughly 7.1 months ahead of onset, with around 71% sensitivity and roughly 75% specificity. Sample size was not statistically predetermined, and blinding of investigators to group allocation was not performed. Ophthalmopathy was separated from stable hyperthyroidism by a 13 V-J signature model, with around 88% sensitivity and roughly 84% specificity obtained in cross-validation and 80%/75% obtained in testing.

The TCR beta CDR3 regions were amplified from the RNA transcripts. A first-round RT-PCR of the TCR CDR3 used the HTBI primer set with the Qiagen OneStep RT-PCR kit. The libraries were constructed in a second round of multiplex PCR and then size-selected and purified. Libraries were sequenced paired-end with 100 bp reads on an Illumina HiSeq2000. The source study handled its data this way. Raw data were processed with SOAPnuke, discarding reads with adapters, uncalled bases, mean Phred below 15, or no exact constant-primer or identifier match. COPE v1.2.5 was used to merge high-quality paired reads, and clonotypes were defined as unique nucleotide sequences. MiTCR v1.1 was used to align the clonotypes against IMGT TRBV, TRBD and TRBJ reference segments. Only V-J combinations with frequency above 0.0001, covering approximately 99% of repertoires, were analysed. A TCS score was defined as the ratio between F50 (clonal expansion) and ExV (chaos), using BLOSUM62-based TCRdist between CDR3 peptides within each V-J. Welch's t-statistics and random forest reduced 514 V-J features to some 14, which were used in a naive Bayes classifier (R e1071). TCRdb reran the public reads through fastp at Q25 and MiXCR, keeping productive beta chains. Rows are unified per CDR3 protein, each entry keeping the most common DNA and genes. The V and J calls were determined by TCRdb, not by the authors. The table for this sample lists roughly 740,000 distinct CDR3 sequences; over 15% of them were counted only once. Jointly, the top ten make up under 10% of the sample.

Source material: blood. The chain was built from TRBV30 and TRBJ1-1; the D gene is unclear. This clonotype originated in a man between 18 and 35 years old with Graves' hyperthyroidism. The nucleotide sequence is TGTGCCTGGATTAGGTGGGGCACTGAAGCTTTCTTT. The translation is CAWIRWGTEAFF.